The 18 T cell receptor beta chains given below trace back to one sample, sequenced in a study of beta chain features in type 1 diabetes. Expressed TCRB transcripts got sequenced, as all isolated RNA was reverse transcribed. Measured with immunoSEQ multiplex PCR; TCRdb has only the in-frame clones, and not every one. The table records approximately 250,000 clones, 9.6% of them present only once. The sequenced sample was naive CD4+ T cells from blood. All receptors come from a woman aged 18-29 years in good health.

This clone showed up just a few times. The rearrangement joins TRBV21-1 to TRBJ1-1. TRBV21-1 is given as a pseudogene. The CDR3 covers 16 residues. The CDR3 region has the DNA TGTGCCAGCAGCCCCAAAGAGGGAATCGAGAACACTGAAGCTTTCTTT. Translation gives CASSPKEGIENTEAFF.

Ten or more counts support this clone. This chain connects TRBV6-5 to TRBJ1-6; 7 bases are shared with TRBD1. The junction had 5 bases not matched to a gene; V was cut back by 5 bases and J by 7 bases. Germline CDR1 MNHEY, CDR2 SVGAGI. The CDR3 loop spans 14 amino acids. This chain's CDR3 is CASSPKTGNSPLHF. In DNA, the CDR3 is TGTGCCAGCAGTCCCAAGACAGGGAATTCACCCCTCCACTTT.

V and J are TRBV7-9 and TRBJ2-2; TRBD2 aligns across 12 bases. The CDR3 extends over 18 amino acids. Germline V gene data show CDR1 as SEHNR and CDR2 as FQNEAQ (reference sequence). The trim removed 3 bases at V and 5 bases at J, leaving 10 bases unmatched. The CDR3 DNA sequence: TGTGCCAGCAGCTTCGGGCTAGCGGGGGGGATAAAGACCGGGGAGCTGTTTTTT. Translation gives CASSFGLAGGIKTGELFF.

This clone was seen only a few times. This sequence joins TRBV1 and TRBJ1-5; the DNA was not compared with TRBD1, the D call given in the table. TRBV1 is noted as a pseudogene. There are 18 residues in the CDR3. For the CDR3, the DNA is TGCACCAGCAGCCCGGTCGGCAGACAGGTGGATAGCAATCAGCCCCAGCATTTT. Protein sequence: CTSSPVGRQVDSNQPQHF.

V usage is TRBV5-1 and J usage is TRBJ1-2, with D possibly being TRBD1 (6 bases). This CDR3 is built from 12 residues. With 2 bases removed from V and 4 bases from J, the gap between germline ends came to 6 bases. Germline V gene lookup returns CDR1 SGHRS and CDR2 YFSETQ. For the CDR3, the DNA is TGCGCCAGCAGCTTAGGGGGCTATGGCTACACCTTC. Its translation: CASSLGGYGYTF.

This clone came up a few times. The chain recombines TRBV5-1 with TRBJ1-1; TRBD1 agrees at 8 bases. Germline V gives CDR1 SGHRS, CDR2 YFSETQ. V dropped 4 bases and J dropped 5; count of bases not matched to a gene: 7. This CDR3 contains 14 residues. CDR3 protein: CASSMDRVGTEAFF. As DNA, the CDR3 is TGCGCCAGCAGCATGGACAGGGTGGGAACTGAAGCTTTCTTT. The full variable domain, completed using reference TRBV5-1 and TRBJ1-1, is KAGVTQTPRYLIKTRGQQVTLSCSPISGHRSVSWYQQTPGQGLQFLFEYFSETQRNKGNFPGRFSGRQFSNSRSEMNVSTLELGDSALYLCASSMDRVGTEAFFGQGTRLTVV.

This clone has ten or more counts. J is TRBJ2-1 and V is TRBV4-1; D remains unclear. The V end was cut by 1 base, the J end by 7 bases, with 5 bases between. The CDR3 sequence is 12 residues long. Germline V gene data show CDR1 as MGHRA and CDR2 as YSYEKL. The chain's CDR3 is CASSQVGNEQFF. The CDR3 bases are TGCGCCAGCAGCCAAGTCGGGAATGAGCAGTTCTTC.

This clone showed up just a few times. This rearrangement joins TRBV9 to TRBJ2-1, with no clear D. The germline V and J ends were trimmed by 4 bases and 2 bases, with 13 bases remaining between them. This CDR3 has 15 residues. Germline V gene lookup returns CDR1 SGDLS and CDR2 YYNGEE. CDR3 amino acids: CASSPRSEAYNEQFF. DNA of the CDR3: TGTGCCAGCAGCCCACGTTCCGAGGCCTACAATGAGCAGTTCTTC.

The chain links TRBV19 to TRBJ2-1; 14 bases line up with TRBD2. Germline CDR1 and CDR2: LNHDA and SQIVND (reference sequence). V was pared by 3 bases and J by 10 bases, with 20 bases of the junction left unmatched. The CDR3 covers 20 residues. The CDR3 sequence: CASSIQVSGTSGRAVSEQFF. The CDR3 DNA is TGTGCCAGTAGTATCCAGGTCAGCGGGACTAGCGGGAGAGCCGTGAGCGAGCAGTTCTTC.

In its sample, this clone was seen many times. V gene TRBV11-2 combines with J gene TRBJ2-7; D perhaps matches TRBD2 (5 bases). Trimming cost V 5 bases and J 3 bases, with 11 bases left between them. This CDR3 has 13 amino acids. Looked up from germline, CDR1 is SGHAT and CDR2 is FQNNGV. This chain's CDR3 is CASSPRSGYEQYF. In DNA, the CDR3 is TGTGCCAGCAGCCCAAGAAGCGGCTACGAGCAGTACTTC.

This clone was picked up a small number of times. This rearrangement joins TRBV4-1 to TRBJ2-7, with 7 bases fitting TRBD2. Trimming at V came to 2 bases and at J to 4 bases, leaving 8 bases not matched to a gene. Germline lookup yields CDR1 MGHRA and CDR2 YSYEKL. The CDR3 totals 15 residues. In DNA, the CDR3 is TGCGCCAGCAGCCAACCCTGGGACTACACTTACGAGCAGTACTTC. As protein: CASSQPWDYTYEQYF.

This clone was seen many times. This rearrangement joins TRBV5-1 to TRBJ2-6; D might be TRBD2 (5 bases). This CDR3 is 15 amino acids long. Germline assignment: CDR1 SGHRS and CDR2 YFSETQ. The V and J ends lost 3 bases and 0 bases respectively, with 7 bases between them. The CDR3 loop reads CASSWESSGANVLTF. The DNA of the CDR3 is TGCGCCAGCAGCTGGGAGAGCTCTGGGGCCAACGTCCTGACTTTC.

This clone has a handful of counts. The chain joins TRBV5-1 to TRBJ2-2; tentative D call: TRBD2 (6 bases). The CDR3 spans 19 residues. CDR1 SGHRS and CDR2 YFSETQ come from the germline V gene. Trimming took off 4 bases at V and 1 base at J, with 23 bases between the two ends. For the CDR3, the DNA is TGCGCCAGCAGCCCCCACAACGCCCAGGGCGGGGTGAACACCGGGGAGCTGTTTTTT. Encoded protein: CASSPHNAQGGVNTGELFF. The whole variable domain, remainder taken from reference TRBV5-1 and TRBJ2-2, is KAGVTQTPRYLIKTRGQQVTLSCSPISGHRSVSWYQQTPGQGLQFLFEYFSETQRNKGNFPGRFSGRQFSNSRSEMNVSTLELGDSALYLCASSPHNAQGGVNTGELFFGEGSRLTVL.

The CDR3 loop is CASSSTVETGELFF. In nucleotides, the CDR3 is TGCGCCAGCAGCTCAACCGTCGAGACCGGGGAGCTGTTTTTT. The chain uses TRBV5-1 and TRBJ2-2; D call uncertain. Trimming pared 3 bases from V and 5 bases from J, leaving 11 bases between. CDR1 is SGHRS and CDR2 is YFSETQ in the germline V gene. The CDR3 runs 14 residues. Combining the CDR3 with reference TRBV5-1 and TRBJ2-2 gives the whole variable domain KAGVTQTPRYLIKTRGQQVTLSCSPISGHRSVSWYQQTPGQGLQFLFEYFSETQRNKGNFPGRFSGRQFSNSRSEMNVSTLELGDSALYLCASSSTVETGELFFGEGSRLTVL.

This clone came up many times. The chain has TRBV30 and TRBJ2-3; weak D call: TRBD1 (5 bases). Trimming removed 4 bases at V and 2 bases at J, with 7 bases between. This CDR3 contains 12 residues. Germline CDR1 is GTSNPN and CDR2 is SVGIG (reference sequence). The CDR3 bases are TGTGCCTGGATGGGGCACACAGATACGCAGTATTTT. Protein product: CAWMGHTDTQYF.

This clone has only a few counts. The V call is TRBV30, the J call TRBJ1-1; possible D gene TRBD1, 5 bases. CDR1 is GTSNPN, CDR2 SVGIG, per germline (reference sequence). Trimming removed 8 bases from V and 11 bases from J, with 9 bases in between. The CDR3 sequence is 8 residues long. CDR3 in DNA: TGTGCCGGGGCAGGGGCTTTCTTT. Protein sequence: CAGAGAFF.

The V call is TRBV27, the J call TRBJ2-3; tentatively, D is TRBD2 (5 bases). Looked up from germline, CDR1 is MNHEY and CDR2 is SMNVEV (reference sequence). The length of the CDR3 is 13 residues. V was cut by 6 bases and J by 7 bases, with 14 bases left in between. The DNA of the CDR3 is TGTGCCAGCAGACGAGGGCCAGGCCATACGCAGTATTTT. Amino acids: CASRRGPGHTQYF.

This clone occurred a few times. The CDR3 nucleotides are TGCGCCAGCAGCTTCGGCGGGAACCAAGAGACCCAGTACTTC. This gives the protein CASSFGGNQETQYF. The chain carries TRBV5-1 and TRBJ2-5, with a tentative D call TRBD2 (6 bases). The CDR3 contains 14 residues. Between the trimmed V and J ends, which lost 2 bases and 0 bases, there was a span of 8 bases. Germline assignment: CDR1 SGHRS and CDR2 YFSETQ.